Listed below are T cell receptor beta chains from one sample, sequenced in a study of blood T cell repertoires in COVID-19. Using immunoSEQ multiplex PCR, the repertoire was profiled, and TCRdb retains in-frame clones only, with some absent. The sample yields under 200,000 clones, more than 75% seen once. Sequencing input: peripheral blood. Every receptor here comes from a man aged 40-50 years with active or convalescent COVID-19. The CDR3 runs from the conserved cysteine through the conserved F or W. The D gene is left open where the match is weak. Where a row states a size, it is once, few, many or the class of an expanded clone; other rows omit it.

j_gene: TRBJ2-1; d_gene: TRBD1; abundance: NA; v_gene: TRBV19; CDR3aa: CASSQRQGLYNEQFF; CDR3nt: TGTGCCAGTAGTCAAAGACAGGGTCTGTACAATGAGCAGTTCTTC
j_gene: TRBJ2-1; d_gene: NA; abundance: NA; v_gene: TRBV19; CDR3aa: CASGGFSYNEQFF; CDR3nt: TGTGCCAGTGGCGGGTTTTCCTACAATGAGCAGTTCTTC
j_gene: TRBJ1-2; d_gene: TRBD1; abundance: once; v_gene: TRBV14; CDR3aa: CASSQEGQGFSYTF; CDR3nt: TGTGCCAGCAGCCAAGAAGGACAGGGGTTCAGCTACACCTTC
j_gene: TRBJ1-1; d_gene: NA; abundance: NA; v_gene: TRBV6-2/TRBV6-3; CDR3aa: CASSSRILIGSNTEAFF; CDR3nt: TGTGCCAGCAGTTCCCGAATTTTGATTGGCTCGAACACTGAAGCTTTCTTT
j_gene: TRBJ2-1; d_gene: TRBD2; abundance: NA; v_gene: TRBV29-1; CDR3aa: CSVPPGLASEQFF; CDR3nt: TGCAGCGTTCCTCCGGGACTAGCTTCTGAGCAGTTCTTC
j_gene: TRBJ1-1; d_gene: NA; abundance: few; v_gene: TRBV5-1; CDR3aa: CASLGAQGTEAFF; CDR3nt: TGCGCCAGTTTGGGGGCGCAGGGCACTGAAGCTTTCTTT
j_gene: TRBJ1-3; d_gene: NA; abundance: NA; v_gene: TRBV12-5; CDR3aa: CAAEAGLNTIYF; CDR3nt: TGTGCTGCTGAAGCTGGACTGAACACCATATATTTT
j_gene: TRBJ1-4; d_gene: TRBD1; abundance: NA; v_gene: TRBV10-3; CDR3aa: CAISETTGGRLFF; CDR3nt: TGTGCCATCAGTGAGACAACAGGGGGAAGACTGTTTTTT
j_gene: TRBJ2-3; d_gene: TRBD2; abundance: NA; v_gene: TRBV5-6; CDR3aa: CASSQRSTSGYTDTQYF; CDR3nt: TGTGCCAGCAGCCAGAGGTCCACTAGCGGATACACAGATACGCAGTATTTT
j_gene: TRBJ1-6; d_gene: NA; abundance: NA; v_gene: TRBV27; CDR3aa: CASSLLLSSLNSPLHF; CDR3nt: TGTGCCAGCAGTTTATTACTATCCAGTTTGAATTCACCCCTCCACTTT
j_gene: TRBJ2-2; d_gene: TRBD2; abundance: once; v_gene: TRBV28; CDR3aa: CASSLRREGPTGELFF; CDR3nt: TGTGCCAGCAGCCTGAGGCGGGAGGGCCCTACCGGGGAGCTGTTTTTT
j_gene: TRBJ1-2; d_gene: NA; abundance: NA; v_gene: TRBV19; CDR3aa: CASSTLGQPGDYGYTF; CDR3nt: TGTGCCAGTAGTACCTTAGGACAGCCCGGGGACTATGGCTACACCTTC
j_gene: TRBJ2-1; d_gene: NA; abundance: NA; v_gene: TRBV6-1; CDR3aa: CASSEAGLSSYNEQFF; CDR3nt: TGTGCCAGCAGTGAAGCTGGACTTAGCTCCTACAATGAGCAGTTCTTC
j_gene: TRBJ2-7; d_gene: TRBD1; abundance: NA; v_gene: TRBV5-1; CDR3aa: CASSASDRDYEQYF; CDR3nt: TGCGCCAGCAGCGCTTCAGACAGGGATTACGAGCAGTACTTC
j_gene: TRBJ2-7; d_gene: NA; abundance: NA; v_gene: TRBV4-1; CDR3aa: CASSQVPGVEEQYF; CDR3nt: TGCGCCAGCAGCCAAGTTCCAGGGGTGGAGGAGCAGTACTTC
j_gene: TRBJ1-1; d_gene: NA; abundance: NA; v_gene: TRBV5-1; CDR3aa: CASSLDGGNTEAFF; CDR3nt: TGCGCCAGCAGCTTGGACGGGGGGAACACTGAAGCTTTCTTT
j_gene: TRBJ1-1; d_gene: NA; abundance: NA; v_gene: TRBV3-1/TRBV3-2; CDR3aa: CASSQAQGEAFF; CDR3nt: TGTGCCAGCAGCCAAGCACAGGGAGAAGCTTTCTTT
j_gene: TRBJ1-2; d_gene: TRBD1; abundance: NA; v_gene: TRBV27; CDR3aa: CASRATGDRYGYTF; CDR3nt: TGTGCCAGCCGCGCGACAGGGGATCGCTATGGCTACACCTTC
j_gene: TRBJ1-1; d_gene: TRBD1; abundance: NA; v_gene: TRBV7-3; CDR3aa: CASSLQGAGTEAFF; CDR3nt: TGTGCCAGCAGCCTTCAGGGGGCCGGCACTGAAGCTTTCTTT
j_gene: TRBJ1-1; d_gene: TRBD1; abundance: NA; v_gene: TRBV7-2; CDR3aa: CASSADRGTEAFF; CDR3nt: TGTGCCAGCAGCGCCGACAGGGGCACTGAAGCTTTCTTT
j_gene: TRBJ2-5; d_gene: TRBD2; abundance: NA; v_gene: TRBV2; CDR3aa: CASKREYQETQYF; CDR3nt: TGTGCCAGTAAGCGGGAGTACCAAGAGACCCAGTACTTC
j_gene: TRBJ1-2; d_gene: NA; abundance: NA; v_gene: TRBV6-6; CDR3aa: CASRPQGLNYGYTF; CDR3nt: TGTGCCAGCAGGCCTCAGGGTCTAAACTATGGCTACACCTTC